This TCR beta chain was sequenced for a study of cytomegalovirus exposure and HLA in healthy donors. The primer mix had 60 Vbeta and 13 Jbeta primers. Per the authors' pipeline: Later analysis identified tens of millions of unique TCR beta chains, roughly 11 million shared. Profiled with immunoSEQ multiplex PCR; TCRdb holds only in-frame clones, not every one. V, J and clone size were drawn from that table, and D and trimming were deduced from the DNA. The table has 150,000 to 200,000 clones, over 75% seen once. Although they were nominally healthy when sampled, donors likely had unrecorded immune exposures. Of note for this clone: Antigen unknown.

Study-level findings and limits: It was 150 or so TCR beta chains that were listed as cytomegalovirus-associated. TCR beta V- and J-gene trimming, according to a later analysis, was linked to a missense DCLRE1C variant.

Trimming took 0 bases from V and 2 from J; bases not matched to a gene: 5. The CDR3 contains 15 residues. Per germline, CDR1 SGHRS and CDR2 YFSETQ. This clonotype originated in a woman between 50 and 59 years old in good health and CMV-seronegative. The sequenced sample was PBMCs. The chain is built from TRBV5-1 and TRBJ2-7, with 7 bases identical to TRBD1. This CDR3 reads CASSLGSGQAYEQYF. The DNA for the CDR3 is TGCGCCAGCAGCTTGGGATCCGGACAGGCCTACGAGCAGTACTTC. Complete variable domain (other parts from reference TRBV5-1 and TRBJ2-7): KAGVTQTPRYLIKTRGQQVTLSCSPISGHRSVSWYQQTPGQGLQFLFEYFSETQRNKGNFPGRFSGRQFSNSRSEMNVSTLELGDSALYLCASSLGSGQAYEQYFGPGTRLTVT.